These 15 T cell receptor beta chains share one sample of origin, sequenced in a study of cytomegalovirus exposure and HLA in healthy donors. Only in-frame clones appear in the TCRdb table, and some are missing; sequencing was by immunoSEQ multiplex PCR. The sample has 260,000 or so clones; roughly 91% are singletons. Source material: PBMCs. The receptors were sampled from a woman in her twenties or thirties in good health and CMV-seronegative.

V usage is TRBV7-9 and J usage is TRBJ2-1; D may be TRBD1 (5 bases). V was pared by 0 bases and J by 7 bases, with 10 bases between. The CDR3 is 14 residues long. Per germline, CDR1 SEHNR and CDR2 FQNEAQ (reference sequence). The CDR3 protein is CASSLAGKGNEQFF. CDR3 DNA: TGTGCCAGCAGCTTAGCGGGAAAGGGGAATGAGCAGTTCTTC.

The chain uses TRBV15 and TRBJ1-1; 7 nucleotides align to TRBD1. The V and J ends lost 8 bases and 5 bases, in that order; junction bases with no gene match: 14. The CDR3 length is 15 residues. The germline V gene has CDR1 LNHNV and CDR2 YYDKDF (reference sequence). The CDR3 reads CATAYTSTGRTEAFF. The CDR3 DNA follows: TGTGCCACCGCTTACACATCGACAGGGCGGACTGAAGCTTTCTTT.

This chain links TRBV5-1 with TRBJ2-3; 13 bases match TRBD2. V lost 3 bases and J lost 4; bases outside the gene matches: 8. This CDR3 contains 17 residues. Germline lookup yields CDR1 SGHRS and CDR2 YFSETQ. CDR3 in amino acids: CASSSGLAGDFSDTQYF. CDR3 DNA sequence: TGCGCCAGCAGCTCCGGACTAGCGGGAGATTTCTCAGATACGCAGTATTTT.

This chain joins TRBV27 and TRBJ1-5; D ambiguous. The germline V and J ends were trimmed by 2 bases and 7 bases, with 12 bases remaining between them. The V gene's germline CDR1 is MNHEY and CDR2 SMNVEV (reference sequence). The CDR3 covers 14 residues. CDR3 in amino acids: CASSLAGAGQPQHF. The CDR3, as DNA: TGTGCCAGCAGTTTAGCGGGAGCGGGACAGCCCCAGCATTTT.

This CDR3 is CASSGQGMNTEAFF. In nucleotides, the CDR3 is TGTGCCAGCAGCGGACAGGGAATGAACACTGAAGCTTTCTTT. This chain connects TRBV2 to TRBJ1-1; 8 bases align to TRBD1. Germline trimming cut 6 bases from V and 0 bases from J; bases unmatched to any gene: 3. The V gene's germline CDR1 is SNHLY and CDR2 FYNNEI. The CDR3 consists of 14 residues.

This chain uses TRBV23-1 with TRBJ2-2, with D possibly being TRBD1 (6 bases). TRBV23-1 belongs to the ORF category, with a function that is uncertain. V lost 2 bases, J lost 0 bases, and 19 bases lay in between. CDR3 length: 19 residues. CDR3 nucleotide sequence: TGCGCCAGCAGTCAAAGCGTCAGGCCAGGGGAATCGAACACCGGGGAGCTGTTTTTT. This codes for CASSQSVRPGESNTGELFF.

This chain joins TRBV14 and TRBJ2-7, with 11 bases lining up with TRBD2. The CDR3 has 18 residues. V shed 4 bases, J shed 3 bases, and the junction held 14 bases outside the gene matches. Germline assignment: CDR1 SGHDN and CDR2 FVKESK. This CDR3 is CASSPSPILAGDRYEQYF. In DNA form, the CDR3 reads TGTGCCAGCAGCCCCAGCCCTATACTAGCGGGAGATCGCTACGAGCAGTACTTC. The full variable domain, rest sourced from reference TRBV14 and TRBJ2-7, is EAGVTQFPSHSVIEKGQTVTLRCDPISGHDNLYWYRRVMGKEIKFLLHFVKESKQDESGMPNNRFLAERTGGTYSTLKVQPAELEDSGVYFCASSPSPILAGDRYEQYFGPGTRLTVT.

V gene TRBV7-9 combines with J gene TRBJ2-7; 8 positions match TRBD2. This CDR3 spans 15 amino acids. Germline V gives CDR1 SEHNR, CDR2 FQNEAQ (reference sequence). Trimming at V came to 5 bases and at J to 0 bases, leaving 6 bases not matched to a gene. Written as DNA, the CDR3 is TGTGCCAGCAGCGTAATTAGCGGGGTCTCCTACGAGCAGTACTTC. Its protein product is CASSVISGVSYEQYF.

The chain combines TRBV11-3 with TRBJ2-7; TRBD1 or TRBD2 may be the D gene (5 bases each). The CDR3 consists of 20 residues. Germline V gene lookup returns CDR1 SGHNT and CDR2 YENEEA. The ends were cut back, 1 base at V and 4 bases at J, with 29 bases in the middle. The CDR3 here is CASSLVTVRMMDFSIYEQYF. DNA of the CDR3: TGTGCCAGCAGCTTAGTGACAGTCCGTATGATGGACTTCTCAATATACGAGCAGTACTTC. Together with reference TRBV11-3 and TRBJ2-7, the CDR3 gives the full variable domain: EAGVVQSPRYKIIEKKQPVAFWCNPISGHNTLYWYLQNLGQGPELLIRYENEEAVDDSQLPKDRFSAERLKGVDSTLKIQPAELGDSAVYLCASSLVTVRMMDFSIYEQYFGPGTRLTVT.

The rearrangement uses TRBV7-9 and TRBJ2-2, with D perhaps TRBD1 or TRBD2 (7 bases each). The CDR3 consists of 14 residues. Germline V gene lookup returns CDR1 SEHNR and CDR2 FQNEAQ (reference sequence). Trimming took off 7 bases at V and 2 bases at J, with 11 bases between the two ends. CDR3 bases: TGTGCCAGCAAGCGGGACAGCAACACCGGGGAGCTGTTTTTT. As protein: CASKRDSNTGELFF.

This rearrangement joins TRBV5-1 to TRBJ1-1; D is perhaps TRBD1 (6 bases). The germline V gene has CDR1 SGHRS and CDR2 YFSETQ. CDR3 size: 14 residues. Deletions cut 4 bases from V and 3 bases from J, with 13 bases between. In DNA, the CDR3 is TGCGCCAGCAGCAGGGGGGCTGATTACACTGAAGCTTTCTTT. Translation: CASSRGADYTEAFF.

This chain joins TRBV5-6 and TRBJ2-1, with 8 bases aligning to TRBD1. The germline gives CDR1 SGHDT, CDR2 YYEEEE. The V and J ends lost 5 bases and 7 bases, in that order; junction bases with no gene match: 14. CDR3 length equals 16 residues. DNA for the CDR3: TGTGCCAGCAGAATAAGGTCTGCAGGGGGCTTGAATGAGCAGTTCTTC. Protein product: CASRIRSAGGLNEQFF. Together with reference TRBV5-6 and TRBJ2-1, the CDR3 gives the full variable domain: DAGVTQSPTHLIKTRGQQVTLRCSPKSGHDTVSWYQQALGQGPQFIFQYYEEEERQRGNFPDRFSGHQFPNYSSELNVNALLLGDSALYLCASRIRSAGGLNEQFFGPGTRLTVL.

This chain links TRBV5-6 with TRBJ2-7; D is unresolved. V dropped 2 bases and J dropped 3 bases, with 9 bases sitting between them. CDR1 and CDR2 from the germline V gene are SGHDT and YYEEEE. The CDR3 has 13 amino acids. Written as DNA, the CDR3 is TGTGCCAGCAGCTTATCCGGCCACTACGAGCAGTACTTC. It specifies CASSLSGHYEQYF.

V and J are TRBV7-2 and TRBJ2-5, with no clear D. This CDR3 is 11 amino acids long. Germline CDR1 reads SGHTA; CDR2 reads FQGNSA. The germline V and J ends were trimmed by 4 bases and 4 bases, with 4 bases remaining between them. The CDR3 bases are TGTGCCAGCAGCTCCACAGAGACCCAGTACTTC. Translated: CASSSTETQYF.

The chain couples TRBV7-2 to TRBJ1-1; TRBD1 aligns across 9 bases. Germline V lookup: CDR1 SGHTA, CDR2 FQGNSA. The V gene end was trimmed by 5 bases and the J gene end by 3 bases; junction bases not matched to a gene: 10. The CDR3 extends over 16 amino acids. The CDR3 sequence is CASSHEQGAWDTEAFF. In nucleotides, the CDR3 is TGTGCCAGCAGCCATGAACAGGGGGCTTGGGACACTGAAGCTTTCTTT. Together with reference TRBV7-2 and TRBJ1-1, the CDR3 gives the full variable domain: GAGVSQSPSNKVTEKGKDVELRCDPISGHTALYWYRQSLGQGLEFLIYFQGNSAPDKSGLPSDRFSAERTGGSVSTLTIQRTQQEDSAVYLCASSHEQGAWDTEAFFGQGTRLTVV.